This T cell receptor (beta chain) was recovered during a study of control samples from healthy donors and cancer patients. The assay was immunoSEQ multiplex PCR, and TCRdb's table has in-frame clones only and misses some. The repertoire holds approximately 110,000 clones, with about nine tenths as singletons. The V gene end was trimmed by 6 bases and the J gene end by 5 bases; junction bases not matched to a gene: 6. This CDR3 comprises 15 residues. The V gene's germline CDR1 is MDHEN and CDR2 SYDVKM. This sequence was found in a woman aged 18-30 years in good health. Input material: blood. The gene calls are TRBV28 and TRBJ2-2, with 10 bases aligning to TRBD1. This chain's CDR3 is CASSQGDRGTGELFF. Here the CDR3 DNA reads TGTGCCAGCAGCCAGGGGGACAGGGGTACCGGGGAGCTGTTTTTT.